This T cell receptor (beta chain) was documented in a study of CD8 T cells in ankylosing spondylitis. The study's findings and limits: In ankylosing spondylitis blood, a motif of about 8 highly homologous TCR beta variants appeared characteristic. Within matched ankylosing spondylitis synovial fluid, disease-linked clones were reportedly significantly enriched.

Details on this clonotype: The antigen remains undetermined.

Quantitative 5'-RACE with molecular barcodes produced the TCR beta libraries. TCRdb re-derived calls from the 5' RACE reads in MiXCR, one entry per CDR3 protein. This table holds over 700,000 distinct CDR3 sequences, around 20% found once. This sequence originates from a male donor with ankylosing spondylitis. Sequenced input: blood, either unsorted or a sorted T cell fraction (not recorded which).

The CDR3 here is CASSALTSGTLFF. Written as DNA, the CDR3 is TGTGCCAGCAGTGCCCTAACTAGCGGGACCCTTTTCTTC. The rearrangement uses TRBV6-4 and TRBJ2-1, with TRBD2 matching over 10 bases. Germline CDR1 reads MRHNA; CDR2 reads SNTAGT. Trimming removed 4 bases from V and 16 bases from J; junction bases left unmatched: 10. The CDR3 extends over 13 amino acids.